This T cell receptor (beta chain) was documented in a study of CD8+CD57+ T cells in acquired aplastic anemia. It was genomic DNA that served as the template for profiling TCR beta VDJ and CDR3. Each CDR3 protein is one row after TCRdb ran MiXCR on the reads. Altogether roughly 190,000 distinct CDR3 sequences are present, 40% to 55% being singletons, with the ten largest covering 8% to 10%. This CDR3 has 13 residues. Germline values: CDR1 SQVTM, CDR2 ANQGSEA. This clonotype has a count of ten or more. A junction end diverges from the germline sequence, so it may reflect a read error. Previously, flow cytometry had revealed CD8+CD57+ cell expansion in the patients chosen for sequencing.

This sequence was found in a human donor with aplastic anemia. V is TRBV29-1 and J is TRBJ2-7; D is unclear. The sample comprised sorted CD4+, CD8+, or CD8+CD57+ T cells (not recorded which) from PBMCs. CDR3 residues: CSLERSPPHEQYF. The CDR3 DNA reads TGCAGCCTTGAGAGGTCCCCCCCACACGAGCAGTACTTC.